In this sample, the clone carrying this T cell receptor beta chain turned up a few times. The antigen is not known. The sample is drawn from a study of OX40 agonist ivuxolimab in advanced cancers. The overall study: Given to patients was ivuxolimab, an agonistic anti-OX40 (CD134) antibody.

Assay: immunoSEQ multiplex PCR; the TCRdb copy retains only in-frame clones and omits some. This table has around 100,000 clones, roughly nine tenths appearing once. Overall study results and limits: Some of the nonresponding patients also showed low levels of normalized T-cell clonal expansion. Relative to CD4+ cells, CD8+ T cells on average had more expanded clones.

Trimming at V came to 5 bases and at J to 7 bases, leaving 14 bases not matched to a gene. CDR1 and CDR2 (germline): SQVTM, ANQGSEA. The CDR3 sequence is 15 residues long. Samples were taken at baseline and on day 1 of cycles 4 and 7. This receptor was obtained from an adult with an advanced solid tumor such as melanoma, head and neck, liver or kidney cancer. The sample consisted of CD4+ or CD8+ T cells sorted from blood, taken in a trial of the OX40 agonist ivuxolimab. The V call is TRBV29-1, the J call TRBJ2-1, with 7 bases aligning to TRBD2. CDR3 DNA sequence: TGCAGCGTTTTGGGGGAGGGGATGCACGTAAATGAGCAGTTCTTC. As protein: CSVLGEGMHVNEQFF.